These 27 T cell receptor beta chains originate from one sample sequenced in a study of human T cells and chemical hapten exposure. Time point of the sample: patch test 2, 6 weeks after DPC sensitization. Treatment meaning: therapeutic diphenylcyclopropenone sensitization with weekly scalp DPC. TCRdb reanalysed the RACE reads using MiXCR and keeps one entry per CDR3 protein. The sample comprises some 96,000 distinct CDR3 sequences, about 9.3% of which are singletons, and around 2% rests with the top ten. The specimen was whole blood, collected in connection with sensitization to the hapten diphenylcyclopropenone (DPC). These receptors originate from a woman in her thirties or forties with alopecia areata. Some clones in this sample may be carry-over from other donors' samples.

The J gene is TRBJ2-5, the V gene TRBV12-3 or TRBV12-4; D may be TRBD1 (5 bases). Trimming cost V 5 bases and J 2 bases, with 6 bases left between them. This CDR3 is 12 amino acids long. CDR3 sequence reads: CASSRQQETQYF. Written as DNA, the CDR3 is TGTGCCAGCAGTAGACAGCAAGAGACCCAGTACTTC.

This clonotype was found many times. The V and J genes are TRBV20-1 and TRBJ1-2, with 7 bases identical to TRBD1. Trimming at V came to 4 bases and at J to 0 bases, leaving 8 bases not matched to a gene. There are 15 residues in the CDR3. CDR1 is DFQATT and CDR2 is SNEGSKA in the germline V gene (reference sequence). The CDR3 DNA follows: TGCAGTGCTACGAATGCCGGGACAGCTAACTATGGCTACACCTTC. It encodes CSATNAGTANYGYTF.

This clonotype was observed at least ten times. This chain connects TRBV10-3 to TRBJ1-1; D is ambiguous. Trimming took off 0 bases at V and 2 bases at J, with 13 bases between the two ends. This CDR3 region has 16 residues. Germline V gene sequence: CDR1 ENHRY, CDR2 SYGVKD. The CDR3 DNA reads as TGTGCCATCAGTGAGTCCTTGTCCCTCCTAAACACTGAAGCTTTCTTT. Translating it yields CAISESLSLLNTEAFF.

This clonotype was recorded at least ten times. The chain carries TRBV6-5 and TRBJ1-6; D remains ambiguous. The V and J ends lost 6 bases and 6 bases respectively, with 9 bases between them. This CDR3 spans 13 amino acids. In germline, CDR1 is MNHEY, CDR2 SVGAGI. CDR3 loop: CASSNGFNSPLHF. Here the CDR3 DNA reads TGTGCCAGCAGCAACGGGTTTAATTCACCCCTCCACTTT.

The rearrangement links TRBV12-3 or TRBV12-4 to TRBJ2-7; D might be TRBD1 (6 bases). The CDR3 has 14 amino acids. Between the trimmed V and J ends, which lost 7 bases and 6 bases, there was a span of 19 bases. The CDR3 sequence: CASTRDNASPEQYF. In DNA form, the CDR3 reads TGTGCCAGCACCCGGGACAATGCGAGTCCCGAGCAGTACTTC.

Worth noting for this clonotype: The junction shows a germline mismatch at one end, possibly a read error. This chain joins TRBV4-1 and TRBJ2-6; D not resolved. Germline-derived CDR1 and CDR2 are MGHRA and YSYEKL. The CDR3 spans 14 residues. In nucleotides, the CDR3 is TGCGCCAACAGCCTCTACTCTGGGGCCAACGTCCTGACTTTC. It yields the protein CANSLYSGANVLTF.

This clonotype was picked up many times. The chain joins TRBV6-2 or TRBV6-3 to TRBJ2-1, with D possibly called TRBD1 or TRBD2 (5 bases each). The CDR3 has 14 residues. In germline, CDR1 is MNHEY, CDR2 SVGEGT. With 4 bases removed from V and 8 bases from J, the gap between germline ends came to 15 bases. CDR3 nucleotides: TGTGCCAGCAGTTTTGGGGAGAAGGGACATGAGCAGTTCTTC. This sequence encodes CASSFGEKGHEQFF.

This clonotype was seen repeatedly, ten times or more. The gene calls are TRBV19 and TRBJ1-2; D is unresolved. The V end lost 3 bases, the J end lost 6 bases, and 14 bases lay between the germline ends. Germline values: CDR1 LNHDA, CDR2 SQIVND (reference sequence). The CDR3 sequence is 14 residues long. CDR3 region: CASSIPGVQHGYTF. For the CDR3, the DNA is TGTGCCAGTAGTATCCCAGGAGTGCAGCATGGCTACACCTTC.

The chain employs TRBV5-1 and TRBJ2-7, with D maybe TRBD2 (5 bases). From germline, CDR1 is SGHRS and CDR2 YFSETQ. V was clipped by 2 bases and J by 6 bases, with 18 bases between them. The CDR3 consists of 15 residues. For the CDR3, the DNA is TGCGCCAGCAGCTTATTCGGCGCGGGCCCCCTCGAGCAGTACTTC. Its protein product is CASSLFGAGPLEQYF.

In nucleotides, the CDR3 is TGTGCCACCAGTGATGCCGGGACTGCTGCCACCGGGGAGCTGTTTTTT. Amino acids: CATSDAGTAATGELFF. V and J are TRBV24-1 and TRBJ2-2; TRBD2 might be the D (6 bases). The ends were cut back, 3 bases at V and 4 bases at J, with 14 bases in the middle. This CDR3 region has 16 residues. Germline lookup yields CDR1 KGHDR and CDR2 SFDVKD.

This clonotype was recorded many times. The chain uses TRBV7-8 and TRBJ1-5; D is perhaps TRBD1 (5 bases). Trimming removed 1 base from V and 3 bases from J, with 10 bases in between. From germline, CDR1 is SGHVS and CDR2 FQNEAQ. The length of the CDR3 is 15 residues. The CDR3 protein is CASSLEAGINQPQHF. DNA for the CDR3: TGTGCCAGCAGCTTAGAGGCAGGGATCAATCAGCCCCAGCATTTT.

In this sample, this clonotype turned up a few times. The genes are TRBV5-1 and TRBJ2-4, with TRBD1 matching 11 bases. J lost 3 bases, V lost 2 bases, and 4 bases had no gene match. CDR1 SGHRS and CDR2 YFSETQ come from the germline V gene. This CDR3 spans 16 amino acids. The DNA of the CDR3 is TGCGCCAGCAGCTTCGGGACAGGGGGAGGCAAAAACATTCAGTACTTC. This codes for CASSFGTGGGKNIQYF.

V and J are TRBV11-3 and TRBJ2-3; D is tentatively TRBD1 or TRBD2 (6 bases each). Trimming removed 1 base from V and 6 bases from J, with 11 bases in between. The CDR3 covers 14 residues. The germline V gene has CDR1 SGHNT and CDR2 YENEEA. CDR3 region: CASSLGAGHDTQYF. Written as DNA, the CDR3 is TGTGCCAGCAGCTTAGGCGCGGGACACGATACGCAGTATTTT.

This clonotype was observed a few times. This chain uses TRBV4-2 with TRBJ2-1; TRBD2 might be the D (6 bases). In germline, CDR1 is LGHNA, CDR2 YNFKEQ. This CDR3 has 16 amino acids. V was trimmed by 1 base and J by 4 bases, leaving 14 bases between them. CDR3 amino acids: CASSQGPSALYNEQFF. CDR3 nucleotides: TGTGCCAGCAGCCAAGGGCCTAGCGCATTATACAATGAGCAGTTCTTC.

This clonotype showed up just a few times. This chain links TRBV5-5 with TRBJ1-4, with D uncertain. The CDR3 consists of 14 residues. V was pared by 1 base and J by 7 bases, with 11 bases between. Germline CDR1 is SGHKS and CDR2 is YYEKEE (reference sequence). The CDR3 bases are TGTGCCAGCAGCTTGTTGAGGACGACTGAAAAACTGTTTTTT. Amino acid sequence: CASSLLRTTEKLFF.

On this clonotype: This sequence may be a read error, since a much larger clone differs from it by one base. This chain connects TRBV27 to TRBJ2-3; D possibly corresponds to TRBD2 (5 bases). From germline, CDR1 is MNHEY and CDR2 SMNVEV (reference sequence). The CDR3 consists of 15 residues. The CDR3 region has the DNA TGTGCCGGCAGTTTATCAGGCCTAGCCACAGATACGCAGTATTTT. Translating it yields CAGSLSGLATDTQYF.

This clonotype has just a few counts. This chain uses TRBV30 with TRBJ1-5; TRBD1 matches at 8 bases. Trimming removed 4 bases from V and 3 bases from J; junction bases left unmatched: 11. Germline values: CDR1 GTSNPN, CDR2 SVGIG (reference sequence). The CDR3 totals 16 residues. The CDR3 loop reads CAWTRGGQANNQPQHF. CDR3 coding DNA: TGTGCCTGGACGCGGGGGGGACAGGCAAACAATCAGCCCCAGCATTTT.

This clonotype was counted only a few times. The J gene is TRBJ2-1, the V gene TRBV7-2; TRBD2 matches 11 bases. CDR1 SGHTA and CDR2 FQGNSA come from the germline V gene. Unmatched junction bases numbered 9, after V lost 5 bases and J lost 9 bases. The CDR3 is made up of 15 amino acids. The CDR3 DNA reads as TGTGCCAGCAGCCCGGCTAGCGGGAGGTTGATTGAGCAGTTCTTC. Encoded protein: CASSPASGRLIEQFF.

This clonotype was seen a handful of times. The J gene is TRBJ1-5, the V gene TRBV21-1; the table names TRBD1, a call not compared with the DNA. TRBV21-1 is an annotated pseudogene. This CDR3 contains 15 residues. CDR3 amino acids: CASRGTGVDNQPQHF. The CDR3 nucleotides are TGTGCCAGCAGAGGGACAGGGGTCGATAATCAGCCCCAGCATTTT.

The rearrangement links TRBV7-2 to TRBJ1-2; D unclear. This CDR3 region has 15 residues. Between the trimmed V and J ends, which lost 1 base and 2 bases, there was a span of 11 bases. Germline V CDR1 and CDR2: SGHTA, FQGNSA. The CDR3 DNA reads TGTGCCAGCAGCTTAGGGTTATCAGAAAACTATGGCTACACCTTC. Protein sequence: CASSLGLSENYGYTF.

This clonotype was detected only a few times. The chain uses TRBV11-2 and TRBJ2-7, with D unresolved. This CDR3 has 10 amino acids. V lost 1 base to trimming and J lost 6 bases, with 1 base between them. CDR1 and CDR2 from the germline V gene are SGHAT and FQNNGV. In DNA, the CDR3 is TGTGCCAGCAGCTTAGGCGAGCAGTACTTC. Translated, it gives CASSLGEQYF.

CDR3 sequence: CASSLRSTEAFF. The CDR3 coding sequence is TGTGCCAGCAGTTTGAGATCGACTGAAGCTTTCTTT. This chain links TRBV28 with TRBJ1-1; no clear D. This CDR3 comprises 12 residues. Trimming removed 3 bases from V and 5 bases from J, with 7 bases in between. Germline CDR1 reads MDHEN; CDR2 reads SYDVKM.

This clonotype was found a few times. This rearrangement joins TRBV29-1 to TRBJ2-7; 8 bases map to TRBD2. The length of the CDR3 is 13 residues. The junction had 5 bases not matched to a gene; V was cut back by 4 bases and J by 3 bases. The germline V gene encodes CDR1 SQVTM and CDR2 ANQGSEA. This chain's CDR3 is CSVGGLALYEQYF. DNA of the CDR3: TGCAGCGTTGGCGGACTAGCCCTCTACGAGCAGTACTTC.

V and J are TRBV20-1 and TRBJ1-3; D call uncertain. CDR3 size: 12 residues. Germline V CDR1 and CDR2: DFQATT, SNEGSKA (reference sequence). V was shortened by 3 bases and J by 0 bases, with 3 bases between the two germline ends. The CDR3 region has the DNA TGCAGTGCTAGCACCTCTGGAAACACCATATATTTT. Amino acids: CSASTSGNTIYF.

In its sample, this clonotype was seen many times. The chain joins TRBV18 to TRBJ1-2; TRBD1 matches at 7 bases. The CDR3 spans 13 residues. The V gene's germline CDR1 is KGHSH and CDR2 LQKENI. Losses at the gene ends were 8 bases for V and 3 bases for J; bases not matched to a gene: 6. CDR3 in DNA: TGTGCCAGCCAGGACAGGAGGGACTATGGCTACACCTTC. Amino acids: CASQDRRDYGYTF.

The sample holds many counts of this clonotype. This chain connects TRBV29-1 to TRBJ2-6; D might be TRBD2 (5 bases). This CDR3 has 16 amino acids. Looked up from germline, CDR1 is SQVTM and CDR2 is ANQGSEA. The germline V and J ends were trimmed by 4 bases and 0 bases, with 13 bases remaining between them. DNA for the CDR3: TGCAGCGTTGGTACAGTAGGACTCTCTGGGGCCAACGTCCTGACTTTC. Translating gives CSVGTVGLSGANVLTF.

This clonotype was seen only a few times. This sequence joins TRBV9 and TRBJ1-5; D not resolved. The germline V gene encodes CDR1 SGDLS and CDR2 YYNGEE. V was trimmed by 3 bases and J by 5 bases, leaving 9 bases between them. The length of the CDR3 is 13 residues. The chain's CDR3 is CASSASADQPQHF. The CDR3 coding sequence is TGTGCCAGCAGCGCCAGCGCGGATCAGCCCCAGCATTTT.